What follows are 17 T cell receptor beta chains derived from one specimen sequenced in a study of cytomegalovirus exposure and HLA in healthy donors. PCR employed 60 Vbeta and 13 Jbeta primers. Measured with immunoSEQ multiplex PCR; TCRdb has only the in-frame clones, and not every one. The table lists under 200,000 clones, approximately 71% of them singletons, with around 8.3% in the top ten. Sample: PBMCs. The receptors here all came from a woman aged 40 to 50 in good health and CMV-seropositive.

The rearrangement joins TRBV5-1 to TRBJ1-5; 7 bases align to TRBD1. The ends lost 0 bases at V and 2 bases at J; junction bases unmatched: 2. Germline V CDR1 and CDR2: SGHRS, YFSETQ. CDR3 length: 15 residues. CDR3 sequence: CASSLAGTGNQPQHF. CDR3 DNA: TGCGCCAGCAGCTTGGCCGGGACAGGCAATCAGCCCCAGCATTTT.

This clone turned up a few times. This rearrangement joins TRBV19 to TRBJ2-2; 11 bases agree with TRBD1. Germline loops: CDR1 LNHDA, CDR2 SQIVND (reference sequence). The V and J ends lost 5 bases and 4 bases, in that order; junction bases with no gene match: 9. This CDR3 is 17 amino acids long. As DNA, the CDR3 is TGTGCCAGTAGTCTCCGCCGGGGGACAGGGGGCACCGGGGAGCTGTTTTTT. Protein: CASSLRRGTGGTGELFF.

This clone was counted a few times. J is TRBJ2-3 and V is TRBV2; 8 bases agree with TRBD2. The germline gives CDR1 SNHLY, CDR2 FYNNEI. V shed 7 bases, J shed 1 base, and the junction held 13 bases outside the gene matches. This CDR3 has 17 amino acids. The CDR3 nucleotides are TGTGCCAGCACCGGAGGCGGGGGGTACTTGGGCACAGATACGCAGTATTTT. Residues: CASTGGGGYLGTDTQYF.

The V call is TRBV6-5, the J call TRBJ2-7, with 8 bases fitting TRBD2. Germline CDR1 is MNHEY and CDR2 is SVGAGI. V shed 6 bases and J 0 bases; nucleotides not matched to a gene: 1. This CDR3 spans 13 amino acids. This CDR3 is CASRREVSYEQYF. The CDR3, as DNA: TGTGCCAGCAGGCGGGAGGTCTCCTACGAGCAGTACTTC.

V usage is TRBV2 and J usage is TRBJ2-7; 13 bases fit TRBD2. The V and J ends lost 11 bases and 6 bases, in that order; junction bases with no gene match: 1. The germline V gene has CDR1 SNHLY and CDR2 FYNNEI. The CDR3 is 11 residues long. In DNA form, the CDR3 reads TGTGCCGGGACTAGCGGGATCGAGCAGTACTTC. Translating it yields CAGTSGIEQYF.

The chain links TRBV28 to TRBJ1-1; 7 bases are shared with TRBD1. V lost 5 bases to trimming and J lost 5 bases; unmatched junction nucleotides: 8. There are 14 residues in the CDR3. Germline V gives CDR1 MDHEN, CDR2 SYDVKM. The CDR3 is CASSRRGFSTEAFF. CDR3 in DNA: TGTGCCAGCAGTCGCAGGGGGTTTTCGACTGAAGCTTTCTTT.

V usage is TRBV2 and J usage is TRBJ2-3; tentative D call: TRBD2 (6 bases). The CDR3 spans 18 residues. Germline V gene lookup returns CDR1 SNHLY and CDR2 FYNNEI. The germline V and J ends were trimmed by 0 bases and 6 bases, with 22 bases remaining between them. The CDR3 sequence is CASSEAPFWDPRGDTQYF. Here the CDR3 DNA reads TGTGCCAGCAGTGAAGCCCCATTCTGGGACCCTCGGGGGGATACGCAGTATTTT.

This clone appeared a single time. V gene TRBV29-1 combines with J gene TRBJ1-3; no reliable D call. This CDR3 contains 11 residues. Germline V gives CDR1 SQVTM, CDR2 ANQGSEA. Trimming shortened V by 7 bases and J by 4 bases, and 8 bases separated the two germline ends. The CDR3 is CSASRGNTIYF. As DNA, the CDR3 is TGCAGCGCGTCTCGGGGAAACACCATATATTTT.

This chain uses TRBV7-8 with TRBJ2-3; TRBD2 agrees at 8 bases. Germline V gene sequence: CDR1 SGHVS, CDR2 FQNEAQ. CDR3 length: 16 amino acids. J was trimmed by 7 bases and V by 2 bases; bases with no gene match: 11. In DNA form, the CDR3 reads TGTGCCAGCAGCTTAACGCTAGCGGGCCGAGGTTATACGCAGTATTTT. Amino acid sequence: CASSLTLAGRGYTQYF.

The rearrangement joins TRBV19 to TRBJ1-1; TRBD1 aligns across 7 bases. Germline V lookup: CDR1 LNHDA, CDR2 SQIVND (reference sequence). The CDR3 is made up of 12 amino acids. V shed 5 bases and J 8 bases; nucleotides not matched to a gene: 5. CDR3 protein: CASSSRQGEAFF. The CDR3 DNA sequence: TGTGCCAGTAGTTCAAGACAGGGCGAAGCTTTCTTT.

The J gene is TRBJ1-1, the V gene TRBV2; 9 positions agree with TRBD1. The CDR3 consists of 16 residues. Germline lookup yields CDR1 SNHLY and CDR2 FYNNEI. The ends lost 3 bases at V and 3 bases at J; junction bases unmatched: 8. DNA for the CDR3: TGTGCCAGCAGTGAGGACAGGGGTTATTGGGACACTGAAGCTTTCTTT. It is translated as CASSEDRGYWDTEAFF.

The chain recombines TRBV7-9 with TRBJ1-1; maybe TRBD1 (5 bases). The germline V and J ends were trimmed by 1 base and 9 bases, with 15 bases remaining between them. Per germline, CDR1 SEHNR and CDR2 FQNEAQ (reference sequence). The CDR3 has 14 residues. CDR3 nucleotide sequence: TGTGCCAGCAGCTTAGTGGGGGAGGAGGGTAAAGCTTTCTTT. Amino acids: CASSLVGEEGKAFF. Supplemented by reference TRBV7-9 and TRBJ1-1, the full variable domain reads DTGVSQNPRHKITKRGQNVTFRCDPISEHNRLYWYRQTLGQGPEFLTYFQNEAQLEKSRLLSDRFSAERPKGSFSTLEIQRTEQGDSAMYLCASSLVGEEGKAFFGQGTRLTVV.

The rearrangement links TRBV5-1 to TRBJ2-5; 12 nucleotides match TRBD1. Matching the DNA end better, TRBJ2-7 makes the J call doubtful. The CDR3 loop spans 13 amino acids. Looked up from germline, CDR1 is SGHRS and CDR2 is YFSETQ. CDR3 nucleotides: TGCGCCAGCAGCCGGGACAGGGGGCACGAGCAGTACTTC. It codes for CASSRDRGHEQYF.

There are a few counts of this clone. This chain connects TRBV7-2 to TRBJ1-2; TRBD1 agrees at 9 bases. Germline V gene data show CDR1 as SGHTA and CDR2 as FQGNSA. Trimming took 5 bases from V and 7 from J; bases not matched to a gene: 5. CDR3 length equals 13 residues. The CDR3 nucleotides read TGTGCCAGCAGCCGGGACAGGGTAGCTGGCTACACCTTC. Its translation is CASSRDRVAGYTF.

The CDR3 loop reads CASTQPGQLASEQYF. The CDR3 nucleotides read TGTGCCAGCACCCAACCGGGACAGTTGGCTTCCGAGCAGTACTTC. The gene calls are TRBV11-2 and TRBJ2-7; TRBD1 aligns across 7 bases. J was trimmed by 6 bases and V by 7 bases; bases with no gene match: 15. Germline CDR1 is SGHAT and CDR2 is FQNNGV. This CDR3 region has 15 residues.

The CDR3 loop is CASSLGGRGGTEAFF. DNA for the CDR3: TGTGCCAGCAGTCTTGGGGGCCGGGGTGGCACTGAAGCTTTCTTT. The chain carries TRBV28 and TRBJ1-1, with D perhaps TRBD1 (6 bases). Germline V gene sequence: CDR1 MDHEN, CDR2 SYDVKM. CDR3 length: 15 amino acids. Trimming cost V 5 bases and J 4 bases, with 17 bases left between them.

CDR3 coding DNA: TGTGCCAGCACCATACCACAGGGTCTCGATGGCTACACCTTC. It encodes CASTIPQGLDGYTF. The chain couples TRBV28 to TRBJ1-2, with D possibly TRBD1 on 6 matching bases. The CDR3 sequence is 14 residues long. Trimming cost V 7 bases and J 6 bases, with 18 bases left between them. The germline V gene encodes CDR1 MDHEN and CDR2 SYDVKM.